The 14 T cell receptor beta chains in this list originate from one sample, sequenced in a study of T cell changes during pregnancy in multiple sclerosis (dated by TCRdb to between 2019 and 2020). Library preparation was by the immunoSEQ multiplex PCR assay. As stored in TCRdb, this immuneACCESS dataset retains in-frame rearrangements with V and J assigned. A fraction of the clones does not appear; measured against another copy, unresolved V genes explain less than half of the discrepancy, and the remainder lacks a known reason. The sample table contains around 96,000 clones; only one count was recorded for over 85% of them. The ten largest account for 4.3% of the sample. The input for sequencing was peripheral blood, taken in the first trimester of pregnancy. These receptors were obtained from a female donor with multiple sclerosis, enrolled in a pregnancy study.

The chain links TRBV11-2 to TRBJ2-1; TRBD2 aligns across 9 bases. The J segment lost 8 bases and the V segment lost 6 bases, leaving 5 bases of the junction unmatched. Germline CDR1 and CDR2: SGHAT and FQNNGV. CDR3 length: 13 amino acids. CDR3 protein: CASRGLAGDEQFF. Here the CDR3 DNA reads TGTGCCAGCAGGGGACTAGCTGGCGATGAGCAGTTCTTC.

The rearrangement uses TRBV6-5 and TRBJ1-2, with D hard to call. Germline CDR1 reads MNHEY; CDR2 reads SVGAGI. V was clipped by 6 bases and J by 6 bases, with 20 bases between them. The CDR3 loop spans 15 amino acids. The CDR3 DNA reads as TGTGCCAGCAGACCATTTGCAAATCCGGAGGATGGCTACACCTTC. This translates into CASRPFANPEDGYTF.

This sequence joins TRBV7-2 and TRBJ1-1; the match to TRBD1 covers 7 bases. Germline lookup yields CDR1 SGHTA and CDR2 FQGNSA. V dropped 5 bases and J dropped 12; count of bases not matched to a gene: 15. The CDR3 has 14 residues. CDR3 DNA sequence: TGTGCCAGCAGCCCACCCGACAGGGCCGGCAAAACTTTCTTT. As protein: CASSPPDRAGKTFF.

The chain employs TRBV5-1 and TRBJ2-1; the match to TRBD2 covers 9 bases. The ends lost 0 bases at V and 0 bases at J; junction bases unmatched: 10. Per germline, CDR1 SGHRS and CDR2 YFSETQ. There are 19 residues in the CDR3. The DNA of the CDR3 is TGCGCCAGCAGCTTGGAGGCGGGCGGGGGGGGATTCTCCTACAATGAGCAGTTCTTC. It translates to CASSLEAGGGGFSYNEQFF.

The V call is TRBV10-3, the J call TRBJ2-7; 7 bases match TRBD1. CDR3 size: 17 residues. Germline V CDR1 and CDR2: ENHRY, SYGVKD. The V and J ends lost 3 bases and 3 bases, in that order; junction bases with no gene match: 14. CDR3: CAISDDWDLGTDYEQYF. The CDR3 DNA reads TGTGCCATCAGTGACGATTGGGACCTCGGGACAGACTACGAGCAGTACTTC.

The chain carries TRBV2 and TRBJ1-2; 8 bases match TRBD1. Per the germline V gene, CDR1 is SNHLY and CDR2 is FYNNEI. V trimming: 6 bases; J trimming: 4 bases; junction bases outside the gene matches: 7. This CDR3 comprises 14 residues. CDR3 sequence reads: CASRRTGRGYGYTF. CDR3 coding DNA: TGTGCCAGCAGGCGGACAGGGAGAGGCTATGGCTACACCTTC. Full variable domain (outside the CDR3, taken from reference TRBV2 and TRBJ1-2): EPEVTQTPSHQVTQMGQEVILRCVPISNHLYFYWYRQILGQKVEFLVSFYNNEISEKSEIFDDQFSVERPDGSNFTLKIRSTKLEDSAMYFCASRRTGRGYGYTFGSGTRLTVV.

The rearrangement uses TRBV14 and TRBJ1-2; perhaps TRBD1 as D (6 bases). Deletions cut 5 bases from V and 1 base from J, with 17 bases between. In germline, CDR1 is SGHDN, CDR2 FVKESK. The length of the CDR3 is 16 residues. The CDR3 here is CASSSRGGANNYGYTF. The CDR3 DNA follows: TGTGCCAGCAGCTCACGTGGGGGGGCCAATAACTATGGCTACACCTTC.

The rearrangement uses TRBV5-1 and TRBJ1-1; D may be TRBD1 (5 bases). This CDR3 is built from 15 residues. Germline-derived CDR1 and CDR2 are SGHRS and YFSETQ. V lost 1 base and J lost 1, with 11 bases in between. Written as DNA, the CDR3 is TGCGCCAGCAGCTTGTCAGGGCTGGGGAACACTGAAGCTTTCTTT. Protein product: CASSLSGLGNTEAFF. Looking up the rest from reference TRBV5-1 and TRBJ1-1 gives the full variable domain: KAGVTQTPRYLIKTRGQQVTLSCSPISGHRSVSWYQQTPGQGLQFLFEYFSETQRNKGNFPGRFSGRQFSNSRSEMNVSTLELGDSALYLCASSLSGLGNTEAFFGQGTRLTVV.

The chain carries TRBV6-6 and TRBJ2-7; D is perhaps TRBD1 (5 bases). The germline CDR1 and CDR2 sequences are MNHNY and SVGAGI (reference sequence). This CDR3 has 15 amino acids. Trimming took 2 bases from V and 3 from J, leaving 14 bases between them. CDR3 in amino acids: CASSYVAGLIYEQYF. Here the CDR3 DNA reads TGTGCCAGCAGTTACGTAGCAGGGTTAATCTACGAGCAGTACTTC.

The chain recombines TRBV19 with TRBJ2-1, with 7 bases identical to TRBD1. CDR3 length: 15 residues. The germline V gene encodes CDR1 LNHDA and CDR2 SQIVND (reference sequence). Unmatched junction bases numbered 8, after V lost 5 bases and J lost 4 bases. The CDR3 DNA reads TGTGCCAGTAGTGTTCGGACAGGAGGATACAATGAGCAGTTCTTC. It encodes CASSVRTGGYNEQFF. The variable domain in full, with the rest retrieved from reference TRBV19 and TRBJ2-1, is DGGITQSPKYLFRKEGQNVTLSCEQNLNHDAMYWYRQDPGQGLRLIYYSQIVNDFQKGDIAEGYSVSREKKESFPLTVTSAQKNPTAFYLCASSVRTGGYNEQFFGPGTRLTVL.

V and J are TRBV27 and TRBJ2-7; TRBD2 matches at 8 bases. Germline V lookup: CDR1 MNHEY, CDR2 SMNVEV (reference sequence). The CDR3 is 15 amino acids. V was pared by 2 bases and J by 6 bases, with 9 bases of the junction left unmatched. In nucleotides, the CDR3 is TGTGCCAGCAGTTTAGGGGCGGGGGGAGTCGGCGAGCAGTACTTC. Amino acids: CASSLGAGGVGEQYF.

The chain has TRBV7-9 and TRBJ2-2, with D perhaps TRBD1 (6 bases). The ends were cut back, 5 bases at V and 0 bases at J, with 10 bases in the middle. Germline CDR1 and CDR2: SEHNR and FQNEAQ (reference sequence). The CDR3 spans 15 residues. The CDR3 sequence: CASSGGRSNTGELFF. The DNA for the CDR3 is TGTGCCAGCAGCGGGGGCCGGTCGAACACCGGGGAGCTGTTTTTT.

The rearrangement links TRBV6-6 to TRBJ1-2, with a possible D match to TRBD1 (6 bases). Germline loops: CDR1 MNHNY, CDR2 SVGAGI (reference sequence). The CDR3 consists of 14 residues. Trimming left V 2 bases short and J 5 bases short, with 12 bases between. For the CDR3, the DNA is TGTGCCAGCAGTTACGCCCAGGGGCCTTATGGCTACACCTTC. Its translation is CASSYAQGPYGYTF.

This sequence joins TRBV7-3 and TRBJ2-1; 10 bases map to TRBD2. Germline trimming cut 8 bases from V and 8 bases from J; bases unmatched to any gene: 6. This CDR3 is built from 13 residues. Looked up from germline, CDR1 is SGHTA and CDR2 is FQGTGA. CDR3 DNA: TGTGCCAGCGAGCGGGGGGGCTGCGATGAGCAGTTCTTC. Encoded protein: CASERGGCDEQFF.